The 10 T cell receptor beta chains reported below all come from one sample, sequenced in a study of blood T cells in healthy people across ages. It was with a sample-barcoded 5' primer and a J-beta primer mix that a second PCR of about 7 to 12 cycles was run. One entry per CDR3 protein results from TCRdb running MiXCR on the 5' RACE reads. Of about 620,000 distinct CDR3 sequences in the sample, approximately 52% were seen once. The specimen sequenced was blood. All receptors come from a woman older than 75 in good health.

The chain employs TRBV7-3 and TRBJ1-1, with 7 bases that match TRBD1. The V and J ends lost 4 bases and 1 base, in that order; junction bases with no gene match: 0. This CDR3 is built from 13 residues. The germline V gene has CDR1 SGHTA and CDR2 FQGTGA. This chain's CDR3 is CASSWDRNTEAFF. The DNA of the CDR3 is TGTGCCAGCAGCTGGGACAGGAACACTGAAGCTTTCTTT.

This chain connects TRBV7-2 to TRBJ2-3; 9 bases match TRBD2. The trim removed 6 bases at V and 2 bases at J, leaving 3 bases unmatched. The CDR3 sequence is 14 residues long. Germline V gene lookup returns CDR1 SGHTA and CDR2 FQGNSA. CDR3 DNA: TGTGCCAGCAGAGCGGGAGGATCCACAGATACGCAGTATTTT. It translates to CASRAGGSTDTQYF.

As regards this clonotype: One end of the junction does not line up with germline, which may come from a read error. The chain employs TRBV7-9 and TRBJ2-3; weak D call: TRBD1 (6 bases). The CDR3 contains 16 residues. Per the germline V gene, CDR1 is SEHNR and CDR2 is FQNEAQ (reference sequence). CDR3 sequence (DNA): TGTGCCAGCAGCTTTACAGGGAACCCAACGACAGATACGCAGAATTTT. Protein sequence: CASSFTGNPTTDTQNF.

Many counts were recorded for this clonotype. The V and J genes are TRBV2 and TRBJ2-1; no firm D call. From germline, CDR1 is SNHLY and CDR2 FYNNEI. The length of the CDR3 is 11 residues. V gave up 6 bases and J gave up 10 bases, with 10 bases separating them. This CDR3 is CASRAGPEQFF. The CDR3 DNA reads as TGTGCCAGCAGGGCCGGGCCCGAGCAGTTCTTC.

The chain carries TRBV6-5 and TRBJ1-2; the D gene is possibly TRBD1 (5 bases). Germline assignment: CDR1 MNHEY and CDR2 SVGAGI. The V end lost 9 bases, the J end lost 3 bases, and 17 bases lay between the germline ends. The CDR3 spans 14 residues. The CDR3 loop reads CASLRVLGDYGYTF. Here the CDR3 DNA reads TGTGCCAGTCTTCGAGTGTTGGGGGACTATGGCTACACCTTC.

On this clonotype: A much larger clone is a single base away; this may be a read error. The chain recombines TRBV12-3 or TRBV12-4 with TRBJ2-5, with 8 bases that match TRBD2. This CDR3 region has 16 residues. With 5 bases clipped from V and 11 bases from J, the junction kept 19 bases outside the gene matches. CDR3 in amino acids: CASSPMGAGESYEQYF. CDR3 bases: TGTGCCAGCAGTCCCATGGGAGCGGGAGAGTCCTATGAGCAGTACTTC.

On this clonotype itself: A much larger clonotype is one base distant, so this may be a read error. This chain joins TRBV10-3 and TRBJ2-1; the match to TRBD1 covers 7 bases. CDR1 is ENHRY, CDR2 SYGVKD, per germline. This CDR3 has 13 amino acids. J was trimmed by 10 bases and V by 4 bases; bases with no gene match: 7. The CDR3 nucleotides read TGTGCCATCAGTGGGGGACAGACCTACGAGCAGTTCTTC. The encoded protein is CAISGGQTYEQFF.

The genes are TRBV5-1 and TRBJ2-3; unclear D gene. There are 15 residues in the CDR3. The V and J ends lost 7 bases and 2 bases respectively, with 17 bases between them. Germline CDR1 is SGHRS and CDR2 is YFSETQ. CDR3 sequence reads: CASSTQSPHTDTQYF. CDR3 sequence (DNA): TGCGCCAGCTCCACACAGAGTCCCCACACAGATACGCAGTATTTT.

This clonotype occurred a few times. The chain carries TRBV2 and TRBJ2-3, with D unresolved. Trimming removed 7 bases from V and 2 bases from J, with 10 bases in between. Germline V gene sequence: CDR1 SNHLY, CDR2 FYNNEI. This CDR3 is 13 amino acids long. The CDR3 DNA reads as TGTGCCAGCAAGCTTGGATCCACAGATACGCAGTATTTT. Amino acid sequence: CASKLGSTDTQYF.

The chain is built from TRBV4-2 and TRBJ2-1; 10 bases map to TRBD2. Germline CDR1 reads LGHNA; CDR2 reads YNFKEQ. V gave up 5 bases and J gave up 0 bases; unmatched junction bases: 4. The CDR3 length is 16 residues. CDR3 protein: CASSKLAGNSYNEQFF. DNA for the CDR3: TGTGCCAGCAGCAAACTAGCGGGAAACTCCTACAATGAGCAGTTCTTC.